Reported below is one T cell receptor (beta chain). As yet, its antigen is unknown. The data were taken from a study of cytotoxic CD8 clonotypes in ibrutinib-treated CLL. Study as a whole: It was after a median around twelve months of treatment, range 6 to 36, that response samples were taken.

Germline V gives CDR1 MNHEY, CDR2 SVGAGI. The ends lost 6 bases at V and 7 bases at J; junction bases unmatched: 6. The CDR3 has 13 residues. Measured with immunoSEQ multiplex PCR; TCRdb has only the in-frame clones, and not every one. The sample consists of just over 200,000 clones, 60% to 80% of them appearing once. Whole-study results and caveats: Sustained-remission and progressing patients were not sampled at matched times.

The chain has TRBV6-5 and TRBJ1-2, with 9 bases aligning to TRBD1. The receptor was isolated from a human donor with chronic lymphocytic leukemia. This sample comprised PBMCs, obtained after 12 months of ibrutinib treatment. CDR3 loop: CASRGGQGGGYTF. Here the CDR3 DNA reads TGTGCCAGCAGGGGGGGACAGGGTGGTGGCTACACCTTC.